The entry below describes one TCR beta chain. Its specificity is not known. This sample was included in a study of CD8 T cells in ankylosing spondylitis. The CDR3 is 17 residues long. In germline, CDR1 is MNHEY, CDR2 SVGAGI. The V gene lost 0 bases and the J gene lost 3 bases, with 16 bases spanning the gap. TCRdb re-called the 5' RACE reads with MiXCR, one entry per CDR3 protein. The sample yields about 340,000 distinct CDR3 sequences, approximately 14% seen once. General observations from the study: Within ankylosing spondylitis blood, a TCR beta motif made up of seven or eight highly homologous variants appeared to be characteristic.

Sequences were obtained from blood, either unsorted or a sorted T cell fraction (not recorded which). The chain recombines TRBV6-5 with TRBJ2-3; D perhaps matches TRBD2 (6 bases). The sequence derives from a male donor with ankylosing spondylitis or in good health (not recorded which). CDR3 nucleotide sequence: TGTGCCAGCAGTTACTCTATGGCGGGATCGGGTACAGATACGCAGTATTTT. Its translation is CASSYSMAGSGTDTQYF.